The TCR beta chain under discussion was sequenced for a study of beta chain features in type 1 diabetes. Study outcomes and limitations: Shortening that was moderate but significant affected the TCRB CDR3s of Type 1 diabetes patients in all four CD4+ subsets. Patients with type 1 diabetes carried fewer insertions and had more deletions at their VDJ junctions. Patients' naive, central memory and regulatory TCRB repertoires appeared more alike than those of healthy donors. Reads derived from cDNA could over-represent cells showing high TCR expression.

This clone was seen a few times. What it recognizes is unknown. As every portion of the isolated RNA was reverse transcribed, the sequencing read expressed TCRB transcripts. Method: immunoSEQ multiplex PCR; TCRdb's copy keeps in-frame clones and lacks some. Counted here are a few hundred thousand clones, about 19% occurring once; the ten biggest clones make up around 0.045%. Sequencing used naive CD4+ T cells from blood. The sequence was obtained from a woman between 18 and 29 years old in good health.

The CDR3 coding sequence is TGCGCCAGCAGCCAAGATCCCAGGGGGGATTACGAGCAGTACTTC. Protein: CASSQDPRGDYEQYF. The chain is built from TRBV4-3 and TRBJ2-7, with D possibly TRBD1 on 7 matching bases. The CDR3 spans 15 residues. Germline values: CDR1 LGHNA, CDR2 YSLEER. Between the trimmed V and J ends, which lost 0 bases and 4 bases, there was a span of 13 bases.